The rows below give T cell receptor beta chains drawn from one sample of a study of cytomegalovirus exposure and HLA in healthy donors. Data came from immunoSEQ multiplex PCR; TCRdb stores just in-frame clones and leaves some out. The data hold roughly 70,000 clones, with roughly 96% observed a single time. Sample: PBMCs. The receptors were sampled from a man aged 18 to 30 in good health and CMV-seronegative. Both conserved end residues are part of each CDR3. D genes are given only for firm matches. For some rows the clone size is stated as once, few or many, or as a class when expanded; others skip it.

DNA: TGTGCCAGCAGTGGCGGGACAGGGAGAAAAACCGGGGAGCTGTTTTTT
CDR3: CASSGGTGRKTGELFF
D: TRBD1
size: few
J: TRBJ2-2
V: TRBV9

DNA: TGTGCCAGCAGAACCGGGACAGCAAACACCGGGGAGCTGTTTTTT
CDR3: CASRTGTANTGELFF
D: TRBD1
size: .
J: TRBJ2-2
V: TRBV25-1

DNA: TGTGCCAGCAGCGTAGCTGTCTTCGGGGAGACCCAGTACTTC
CDR3: CASSVAVFGETQYF
D: .
size: .
J: TRBJ2-5
V: TRBV9

DNA: TGTGCCAGCAGTCCCGTGGAGGCGGAGGGCAATCAGCCCCAGCATTTT
CDR3: CASSPVEAEGNQPQHF
D: .
size: once
J: TRBJ1-5
V: TRBV28

DNA: TGTGCCAGCAGGAGCTCCAGGAATCTCTGGGAGGCTTTCTTT
CDR3: CASRSSRNLWEAFF
D: .
size: .
J: TRBJ1-1
V: TRBV28

DNA: TGTGCCATCAGCACGCGAGCGGACGGTGGGTATAGGAGCTCCTACAATGAGCAGTTCTTC
CDR3: CAISTRADGGYRSSYNEQFF
D: .
size: .
J: TRBJ2-1
V: TRBV10-3

DNA: TGCGCCACCGGGAGCTCTGGGGCCAACGTCCTGACTTTC
CDR3: CATGSSGANVLTF
D: .
size: .
J: TRBJ2-6
V: TRBV5-1

DNA: TGCGCCAGCAGTGACAGGGCAAGCTCCTACAATGAGCAGTTCTTC
CDR3: CASSDRASSYNEQFF
D: .
size: .
J: TRBJ2-1
V: TRBV10-1

DNA: TGTGCCAGTAGTATAAAGGGGCGAGGCAATCAGCCCCAGCATTTT
CDR3: CASSIKGRGNQPQHF
D: .
size: .
J: TRBJ1-5
V: TRBV19

DNA: TGTGCCATCAGTGAGTCGGGACAACAGGTCGGTGGCTACACCTTC
CDR3: CAISESGQQVGGYTF
D: .
size: .
J: TRBJ1-2
V: TRBV10-3

DNA: TGTGCCAGCAGCTCTCCGCCGACAGGGGAATACACGTACCAAGAGACCCAGTACTTC
CDR3: CASSSPPTGEYTYQETQYF
D: TRBD1
size: .
J: TRBJ2-5
V: TRBV11-2

DNA: TGTGCCAGCAGCCCGGGACTAGCGGGAGCCTACAATGAGCAGTTCTTC
CDR3: CASSPGLAGAYNEQFF
D: TRBD2
size: .
J: TRBJ2-1
V: TRBV5-4

DNA: TGTGCCAGCTCACCGTGGAGAAGCAATCAGCCCCAGCATTTT
CDR3: CASSPWRSNQPQHF
D: .
size: .
J: TRBJ1-5
V: TRBV18

DNA: TGTGCCAGCAGTTTGGGACTCACCACAGATACGCAGTATTTT
CDR3: CASSLGLTTDTQYF
D: .
size: .
J: TRBJ2-3
V: TRBV28

DNA: TGTGCCAGCAGCTTAAACAGCGGTGAGCAGTTCTTC
CDR3: CASSLNSGEQFF
D: .
size: .
J: TRBJ2-1
V: TRBV7-3

DNA: TGTGCCAGCAGTTACTCAGGCGCCCAGGGTGGCTACACCTTC
CDR3: CASSYSGAQGGYTF
D: .
size: .
J: TRBJ1-2
V: TRBV6-6

DNA: TGTGCCAGCTCACCACCGGGGGGAATCGCGGCTAATGAAAAACTGTTTTTT
CDR3: CASSPPGGIAANEKLFF
D: .
size: few
J: TRBJ1-4
V: TRBV18

DNA: TGTGCCAGCAGCGGGCAGGGTGACACTGAAGCTTTCTTT
CDR3: CASSGQGDTEAFF
D: .
size: once
J: TRBJ1-1
V: TRBV11-3

DNA: TGTGCCAGCAGTTTTTCAGCGGGGGAGCTGTTTTTT
CDR3: CASSFSAGELFF
D: .
size: .
J: TRBJ2-2
V: TRBV6-6

DNA: TGTGCCAGCAGTTCAGGGAACGGAGGCTACACCTTC
CDR3: CASSSGNGGYTF
D: .
size: .
J: TRBJ1-2
V: TRBV28

DNA: TGTGCCTGGGGCGGGGGTTACAATCAGCCCCAGCATTTT
CDR3: CAWGGGYNQPQHF
D: .
size: once
J: TRBJ1-5
V: TRBV30

DNA: TGTGCCAGCTCTCGGGACACCAGCTCCTACGAGCAGTACTTC
CDR3: CASSRDTSSYEQYF
D: .
size: .
J: TRBJ2-7
V: TRBV18

DNA: TGTGCCAGCAGCCCAAAGACAGGGTCGAACACTGAAGCTTTCTTT
CDR3: CASSPKTGSNTEAFF
D: TRBD1
size: .
J: TRBJ1-1
V: TRBV7-3

DNA: TGTGCCACGAGAGCTGGACAGGGAGCTTTCAATCAGCCCCAGCATTTT
CDR3: CATRAGQGAFNQPQHF
D: TRBD1
size: .
J: TRBJ1-5
V: TRBV10-3

DNA: TGTGCCAGCAGCAAAGCGGCGGGCGATGAGCAGTTCTTC
CDR3: CASSKAAGDEQFF
D: .
size: .
J: TRBJ2-1
V: TRBV5-4

DNA: TGTGCCAGCAGCTTAGCGGGGGCGGTTCGGGGTCAGGTAGCTTTCTTT
CDR3: CASSLAGAVRGQVAFF
D: .
size: once
J: TRBJ1-1
V: TRBV7-9

DNA: TGTGCCAGCAGTTACTCGATCCGGGGAGGCTACGAGCAGTACTTC
CDR3: CASSYSIRGGYEQYF
D: .
size: .
J: TRBJ2-7
V: TRBV6-5

DNA: TGTGCCAGCAGTGGACAAGCGAACACCGGGGAGCTGTTTTTT
CDR3: CASSGQANTGELFF
D: .
size: .
J: TRBJ2-2
V: TRBV2

DNA: TGTGCCAGCAGCTCAAGGGGACAGGGGGCAACCGGGGAGCTGTTTTTT
CDR3: CASSSRGQGATGELFF
D: TRBD1
size: .
J: TRBJ2-2
V: TRBV7-3

DNA: TGTGCCAGCAGCACCGAACCGGGACAGGCAGATGGCTACACCTTC
CDR3: CASSTEPGQADGYTF
D: TRBD1
size: once
J: TRBJ1-2
V: TRBV11-2

DNA: TGTGCCAGCAAAAGCGGGAGGGGTGAGACCCAGTACTTC
CDR3: CASKSGRGETQYF
D: TRBD2
size: .
J: TRBJ2-5
V: TRBV11-3

DNA: TGTGCCATCAGTGGATACGCCAGGGGGATCTACGAGCAGTACTTC
CDR3: CAISGYARGIYEQYF
D: TRBD1
size: .
J: TRBJ2-7
V: TRBV10-3

DNA: TGTGCCAGCAGCTTGTTGGGCACTCCTCTTACGGCGAACACTGAAGCTTTCTTT
CDR3: CASSLLGTPLTANTEAFF
D: .
size: .
J: TRBJ1-1
V: TRBV5-5

DNA: TGTGCCAGCAGTTTCCGACTAGCGGGGGGGGTTGGCGAGCAGTTCTTC
CDR3: CASSFRLAGGVGEQFF
D: TRBD2
size: .
J: TRBJ2-1
V: TRBV28

DNA: TGTGCCAGCAGTTACCGGGGACTAGCGGGAGACGAGCAGTACTTC
CDR3: CASSYRGLAGDEQYF
D: TRBD2
size: .
J: TRBJ2-7
V: TRBV6-5

DNA: TGTGCCAGCTCCCTTGGGTCGAGCGGAGAGCAGTACTTC
CDR3: CASSLGSSGEQYF
D: .
size: .
J: TRBJ2-7
V: TRBV18

DNA: TGTGCCAGCAGTGCACCCGGGAGAACTGAAGCTTTCTTT
CDR3: CASSAPGRTEAFF
D: .
size: .
J: TRBJ1-1
V: TRBV27

DNA: TGTGCCATCAGGGGCGGGGTCTCTGACTCACCCCTCCACTTT
CDR3: CAIRGGVSDSPLHF
D: .
size: .
J: TRBJ1-6
V: TRBV10-3

DNA: TGTGCCAGCAGTGAATGGCAGAATACAGATACGCAGTATTTT
CDR3: CASSEWQNTDTQYF
D: .
size: medium-sized
J: TRBJ2-3
V: TRBV6-1

DNA: TGTGCCAGCAGTTCCAGACTAGCCAAACAAGGTGAGCAGTTCTTC
CDR3: CASSSRLAKQGEQFF
D: TRBD2
size: .
J: TRBJ2-1
V: TRBV28

DNA: TGTGCCAGCAGTGAACCCCGGGAGGAAAGGAGCGGCTATGGCTACACCTTC
CDR3: CASSEPREERSGYGYTF
D: .
size: .
J: TRBJ1-2
V: TRBV6-1

DNA: TGTGCCAGCAGCTTGGGTTGGAGGGGTGAGCAGTTCTTC
CDR3: CASSLGWRGEQFF
D: .
size: .
J: TRBJ2-1
V: TRBV5-4

DNA: TGCGCCAGCAGCCAAGGGGTCCAGGGTCCTAACTATGGCTACACCTTC
CDR3: CASSQGVQGPNYGYTF
D: .
size: .
J: TRBJ1-2
V: TRBV4-1

DNA: TGTGCCAGCAGTTCCGTAGCAGGGGACACCGGGGAGCTGTTTTTT
CDR3: CASSSVAGDTGELFF
D: .
size: .
J: TRBJ2-2
V: TRBV6-5

DNA: TGTGCCAGCAGCTTAGACGGACAGGGCTTTAACGAGCAGTACTTC
CDR3: CASSLDGQGFNEQYF
D: TRBD1
size: .
J: TRBJ2-7
V: TRBV11-2

DNA: TGTGCCAGCAGTTTTCTCAGGGGCCCGAATTCACCCCTCCACTTT
CDR3: CASSFLRGPNSPLHF
D: .
size: .
J: TRBJ1-6
V: TRBV28

DNA: TGTGCCAGCAGTGGAGGGAACACCGGGGAGCTGTTTTTT
CDR3: CASSGGNTGELFF
D: .
size: .
J: TRBJ2-2
V: TRBV2

DNA: TGTGCCAGCAGTTTATGGGGCGCCTACTCTGGGGCCAACGTCCTGACTTTC
CDR3: CASSLWGAYSGANVLTF
D: .
size: .
J: TRBJ2-6
V: TRBV27

DNA: TGTGCCAGCAGCTCCCATCGGGGGGGGGAGACCCAGTACTTC
CDR3: CASSSHRGGETQYF
D: TRBD2
size: .
J: TRBJ2-5
V: TRBV7-9

DNA: TGCGCCAGCAGCCAAGCCCCACAGGGGCGCTACGAGCAGTACTTC
CDR3: CASSQAPQGRYEQYF
D: TRBD1
size: .
J: TRBJ2-7
V: TRBV4-1

DNA: TGTGCCAGCAGTGAGAATGAAGTTAGCTATGGCTACACCTTC
CDR3: CASSENEVSYGYTF
D: .
size: once
J: TRBJ1-2
V: TRBV6-1

DNA: TGTGCCAGCAGCTTAGAAGAGGCGGGAGGCAATGAGCAGTTCTTC
CDR3: CASSLEEAGGNEQFF
D: TRBD2
size: .
J: TRBJ2-1
V: TRBV11-3